Listed below are T cell receptor beta chains from one sample, sequenced in a study of cytomegalovirus exposure and HLA in healthy donors. Sequencing was performed with immunoSEQ multiplex PCR; in TCRdb, only in-frame clones are kept and a portion is missing. The repertoire consists of 150,000 to 200,000 clones, with under 90% occurring once and the leading ten covering 1.9%. Sequenced input: PBMCs. These receptors all stem from a man between 18 and 35 years old in good health and CMV-seronegative. Both conserved end residues are part of each CDR3. D genes are given only for firm matches. Expanded clones get a size class; other rows say once, few or many, or leave the size out.

d_call clone_size j_call cdr3_length v_call cdr3_aa cdr3_nt
- - TRBJ2-3 13 TRBV6-1 CASSEELPDTQYF TGTGCCAGCAGTGAAGAACTGCCAGATACGCAGTATTTT
TRBD2 - TRBJ2-3 15 TRBV27 CASSTLAVVTDTQYF TGTGCCAGCAGTACACTAGCGGTTGTCACAGATACGCAGTATTTT
- - TRBJ1-4 16 TRBV9 CASSLSFGRENEKLFF TGTGCCAGCAGCCTCTCTTTTGGGAGAGAAAATGAAAAACTGTTTTTT
TRBD1 - TRBJ1-6 15 TRBV18 CASSLGQTYNSPLHF TGTGCCAGCTCACTGGGACAGACGTATAATTCACCCCTCCACTTT
TRBD2 - TRBJ2-1 15 TRBV9 CASSGTSGGAAEQFF TGTGCCAGCAGCGGGACTAGCGGGGGGGCAGCTGAGCAGTTCTTC
- - TRBJ2-2 14 TRBV7-2 CASSSLGLTGELFF TGTGCCAGCAGCTCCTTGGGCCTCACCGGGGAGCTGTTTTTT
- few TRBJ1-2 15 TRBV7-2 CASSLRGSANYGYTF TGTGCCAGCAGCCTTAGGGGGTCAGCAAACTATGGCTACACCTTC
- few TRBJ1-5 17 TRBV15 CATRGGLDLNSNQPQHF TGTGCCACCAGAGGAGGGCTGGATCTAAATAGCAATCAGCCCCAGCATTTT
- - TRBJ1-4 13 TRBV15 CATRKGANEKLFF TGTGCCACCAGAAAAGGGGCTAATGAAAAACTGTTTTTT
TRBD1 once TRBJ2-1 15 TRBV5-1 CASSTDRGPYNEQFF TGCGCCAGCAGCACCGACAGGGGGCCGTACAATGAGCAGTTCTTC
TRBD1 - TRBJ1-2 18 TRBV5-6 CASSRLDREVASTYGYTF TGTGCCAGCAGCAGACTGGACAGGGAAGTCGCGTCCACGTATGGCTACACCTTC
- once TRBJ2-5 13 TRBV29-1 CSVRGLEQETQYF TGCAGCGTTCGTGGACTGGAACAAGAGACCCAGTACTTC
- - TRBJ1-2 14 TRBV28 CASRVGSQGDGYTF TGTGCCAGCAGGGTCGGGAGCCAGGGTGATGGCTACACCTTC
TRBD1 - TRBJ1-2 16 TRBV4-2 CASSQDWGQPNYGYTF TGTGCCAGCAGCCAAGATTGGGGACAGCCTAACTATGGCTACACCTTC
- - TRBJ2-3 13 TRBV29-1 CSVEKGGTDTQYF TGCAGCGTTGAAAAGGGAGGCACAGATACGCAGTATTTT
- - TRBJ2-7 17 TRBV27 CASSLSRASASSYEQYF TGTGCCAGCAGTTTATCGAGGGCTAGCGCGAGCTCCTACGAGCAGTACTTC
TRBD2 few TRBJ2-1 17 TRBV25-1 CASSEGPRTSDYNEQFF TGTGCCAGCAGTGAAGGCCCCAGGACTAGCGACTACAATGAGCAGTTCTTC
TRBD2 once TRBJ2-2 19 TRBV11-2 CASSLGGLAGAPNTGELFF TGTGCCAGCAGCTTAGGGGGACTAGCGGGGGCCCCGAACACCGGGGAGCTGTTTTTT
TRBD1 - TRBJ2-4 15 TRBV7-2 CASSQVGTGRNIQYF TGTGCCAGCAGCCAAGTGGGGACAGGGAGAAACATTCAGTACTTC
- - TRBJ1-5 14 TRBV27 CASSLQPTNQPQHF TGTGCCAGCAGTTTACAACCAACAAATCAGCCCCAGCATTTT
- once TRBJ2-7 12 TRBV2 CASRTDVYEQYF TGTGCCAGCCGGACAGACGTCTACGAGCAGTACTTC
TRBD2 - TRBJ2-1 17 TRBV2 CASTTGVGRGGYNEQFF TGTGCCAGCACCACGGGGGTGGGGCGGGGGGGCTACAATGAGCAGTTCTTC
- - TRBJ2-3 15 TRBV19 CASSAYSTSTDTQYF TGTGCCAGTAGTGCCTATTCAACTAGCACAGATACGCAGTATTTT
TRBD2 - TRBJ2-7 15 TRBV27 CASSATSGGSYEQYF TGTGCCAGCAGTGCGACTAGCGGAGGCTCCTACGAGCAGTACTTC
- few TRBJ1-5 14 TRBV7-9 CASGGVGNYQPQHF TGTGCCAGCGGAGGGGTGGGCAATTATCAGCCCCAGCATTTT
- - TRBJ2-7 15 TRBV28 CASCVMRHPSYEQYF TGTGCCAGCTGCGTTATGAGGCACCCTTCCTACGAGCAGTACTTC
- - TRBJ2-7 13 TRBV27 CASSSGHAYEQYF TGTGCCAGCAGTAGTGGACACGCCTACGAGCAGTACTTC
TRBD1 - TRBJ2-7 17 TRBV28 CASSSGTGTLGSYEQYF TGTGCCAGCAGTTCCGGGACAGGGACCCTCGGCTCCTACGAGCAGTACTTC
- once TRBJ2-7 13 TRBV19 CASSHPNSYEQYF TGTGCCAGTAGTCACCCTAATTCCTACGAGCAGTACTTC
TRBD1 - TRBJ1-1 13 TRBV6-5 CASRTQGGTEAFF TGTGCCAGCAGGACCCAGGGGGGCACTGAAGCTTTCTTT
- - TRBJ2-5 13 TRBV30 CAWTPRPQETQYF TGTGCCTGGACTCCCCGTCCCCAAGAGACCCAGTACTTC
TRBD1 - TRBJ1-1 13 TRBV6-1 CASSSGGTTEAFF TGTGCCAGCAGCTCAGGGGGCACCACTGAAGCTTTCTTT
TRBD1 - TRBJ2-3 15 TRBV28 CASSLWTGGTDTQYF TGTGCCAGCAGTTTATGGACAGGGGGAACAGATACGCAGTATTTT
- - TRBJ2-7 14 TRBV11-2 CASSSGHTWREQYF TGTGCCAGCAGCTCCGGGCACACCTGGAGGGAGCAGTACTTC
- - TRBJ1-4 16 TRBV11-2 CASSLDPRGLNEKLFF TGTGCCAGCAGCTTAGATCCTCGAGGCCTTAATGAAAAACTGTTTTTT
- once TRBJ2-3 15 TRBV29-1 CSVLFDRTLTDTQYF TGCAGCGTATTATTCGACAGAACCCTCACAGATACGCAGTATTTT
- - TRBJ2-1 14 TRBV5-1 CASKEAGAYNEQFF TGCGCCAGCAAGGAAGCAGGCGCCTACAATGAGCAGTTCTTC
- - TRBJ1-5 17 TRBV28 CASSLRGMGGPGQPQHF TGTGCCAGCAGTTTGCGGGGGATGGGGGGGCCAGGGCAGCCCCAGCATTTT
- - TRBJ1-1 15 TRBV9 CASSRSHRTNTEAFF TGTGCCAGCAGCAGGTCGCACAGGACGAACACTGAAGCTTTCTTT
TRBD1 - TRBJ1-2 12 TRBV28 CATLGQNYGYTF TGTGCCACCCTGGGACAGAACTATGGCTACACCTTC